The clone carrying this TCR beta chain was counted once. V lost 2 bases to trimming and J lost 4 bases; unmatched junction nucleotides: 12. Germline V gene lookup returns CDR1 MNHEY and CDR2 SVGAGI. CDR3 length equals 18 residues. A single record per CDR3 protein comes from TCRdb applying MiXCR to the 5' RACE reads. The data show hundreds of thousands of distinct CDR3 sequences, less than 25% seen once. The sample belongs to a study of identical twins. These sequences were also reported in another study, on T cells expressing NK-cell markers.

Specimen: CD4+ T cells sorted from blood. This receptor was identified in a woman under 30 in good health. The chain carries TRBV6-5 and TRBJ2-2, with 8 nucleotides matching TRBD2. CDR3 in DNA: TGTGCCAGCAGTTACGCCCCTAGCGGGCCCCGTGGCACCGGGGAGCTGTTTTTT. This encodes CASSYAPSGPRGTGELFF.